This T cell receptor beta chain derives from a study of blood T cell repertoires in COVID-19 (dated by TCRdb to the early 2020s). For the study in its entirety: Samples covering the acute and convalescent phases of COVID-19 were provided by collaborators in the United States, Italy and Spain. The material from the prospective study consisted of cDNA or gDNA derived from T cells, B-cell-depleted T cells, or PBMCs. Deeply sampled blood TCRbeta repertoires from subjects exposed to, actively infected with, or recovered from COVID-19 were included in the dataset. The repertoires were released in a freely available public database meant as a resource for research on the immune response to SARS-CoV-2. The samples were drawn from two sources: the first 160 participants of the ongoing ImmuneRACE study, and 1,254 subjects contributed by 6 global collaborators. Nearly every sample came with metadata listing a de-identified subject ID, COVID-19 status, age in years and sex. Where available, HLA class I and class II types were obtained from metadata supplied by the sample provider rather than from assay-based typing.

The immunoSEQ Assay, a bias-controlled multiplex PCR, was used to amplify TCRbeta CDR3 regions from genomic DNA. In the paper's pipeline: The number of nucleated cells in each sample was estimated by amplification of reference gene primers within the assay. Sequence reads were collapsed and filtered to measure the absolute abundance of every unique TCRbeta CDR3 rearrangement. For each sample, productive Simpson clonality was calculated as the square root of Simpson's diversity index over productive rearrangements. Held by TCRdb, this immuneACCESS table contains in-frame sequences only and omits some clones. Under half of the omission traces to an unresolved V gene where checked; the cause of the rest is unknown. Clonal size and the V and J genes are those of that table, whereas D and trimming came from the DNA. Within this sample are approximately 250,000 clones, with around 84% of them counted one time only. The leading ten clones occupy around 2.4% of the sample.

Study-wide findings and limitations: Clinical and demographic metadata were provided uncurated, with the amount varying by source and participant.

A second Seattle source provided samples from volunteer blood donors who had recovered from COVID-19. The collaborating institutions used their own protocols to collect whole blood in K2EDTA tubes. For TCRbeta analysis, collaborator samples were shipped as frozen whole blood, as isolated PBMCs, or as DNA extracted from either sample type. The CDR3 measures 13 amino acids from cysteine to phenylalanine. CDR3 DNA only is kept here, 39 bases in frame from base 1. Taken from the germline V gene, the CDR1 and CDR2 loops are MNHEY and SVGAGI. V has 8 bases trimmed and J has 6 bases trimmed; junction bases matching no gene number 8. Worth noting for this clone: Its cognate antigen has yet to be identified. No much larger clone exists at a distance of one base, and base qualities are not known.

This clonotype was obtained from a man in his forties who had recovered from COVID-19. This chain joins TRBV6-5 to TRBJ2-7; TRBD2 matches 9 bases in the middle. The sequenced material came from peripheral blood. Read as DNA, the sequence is TGTGCCAGCGGCGGGGGGGGGCAGGCCGAGCAGTACTTC. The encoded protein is CASGGGGQAEQYF.